A selection of T cell receptor beta chains follows, all from one sample in a study of identical twins. Using its own MiXCR run on the 5' RACE reads, TCRdb lists one record per CDR3 protein. In the table there are roughly 350,000 distinct CDR3 sequences, 9% to 15% of which are singletons. These sequences were also reported in another study, on yellow fever vaccine responses in identical twins.

The sequencing input was CD8+ T cells sorted from blood. The origin of the receptors is a woman younger than 35 in good health. The CDR3 runs from the conserved cysteine through the conserved F or W. D genes are given only for firm matches. Part of the rows lack a size; the others show once, few, many or a class for expanded clones.

clone_size	d_call	v_call	j_call	cdr3_nt	cdr3_aa
NA	NA	TRBV6-5	TRBJ2-6	TGTGCCAGCAGTTACGGGGTCTCTGGGGCCAACGTCCTGACTTTC	CASSYGVSGANVLTF
NA	NA	TRBV10-1	TRBJ2-3	TGCGCCAGCAGTGATACCGTTAGCACAGATACGCAGTATTTT	CASSDTVSTDTQYF
NA	NA	TRBV7-7	TRBJ2-1	TGTGCCAGCAGCTTATTCCTTGCGGATGAGCAGTTCTTC	CASSLFLADEQFF
NA	TRBD2	TRBV28	TRBJ2-7	TGTGCCAGCAGTTTAAAGCGGGAGAACCCCTACGAGCAGTACTTC	CASSLKRENPYEQYF
few	TRBD2	TRBV5-5	TRBJ2-1	TGTGCCAGCAGCGACGGACTAGCGCCGTTCTCGGAGCAGTTCTTC	CASSDGLAPFSEQFF
NA	NA	TRBV2	TRBJ2-1	TGTGCCAGCAGTGACTCGGCTAACTACAATGAGCAGTTCTTC	CASSDSANYNEQFF
NA	NA	TRBV9	TRBJ1-5	TGTGCCAGCAGTGGGGGTGATCAGCCCCAGCATTTT	CASSGGDQPQHF
NA	TRBD2	TRBV3-1	TRBJ2-5	TGTGCCAGCAGCCAAGAAGGCCTAGCGGGAATCGGCCAAGAGACCCAGTACTTC	CASSQEGLAGIGQETQYF
few	NA	TRBV19	TRBJ1-5	TGTGCCAGTAGTTGGTCGGAGGTTAGCAATCAGCCCCAGCATTTT	CASSWSEVSNQPQHF
NA	TRBD1	TRBV19	TRBJ2-3	TGTGTCAGTAGTAAGCGACAGGGGAGCACAGATACGCAGTATTTT	CVSSKRQGSTDTQYF
many	TRBD2	TRBV2	TRBJ2-1	TGTGCCAGCCTCCCGGCTAGCGGGAGGCCCAATGAGCAGTTCTTC	CASLPASGRPNEQFF
few	TRBD1	TRBV7-9	TRBJ1-1	TGTGCCAGCAGCTTAGGGGTCAGGGGGGACACTGAAGCTTTCTTT	CASSLGVRGDTEAFF
NA	NA	TRBV4-1	TRBJ1-1	TGCGCCAGCAGCCAAGCAGACGCTATTGAAGCTTTCTTT	CASSQADAIEAFF
many	TRBD2	TRBV20-1	TRBJ2-3	TGCAGTCCCCCAAACTCCGGGACTAACGGCCACGGTACGCAGTATTTT	CSPPNSGTNGHGTQYF
NA	TRBD2	TRBV10-3	TRBJ2-1	TGTGTCGTTACTAGCGGAGGTTTTAATGAGCAGTTCTTC	CVVTSGGFNEQFF
NA	TRBD1	TRBV15	TRBJ2-3	TGTGCCACCTGTGCTGGGACAGATAGCACAGATACGCAGTATTTT	CATCAGTDSTDTQYF
NA	TRBD2	TRBV27	TRBJ2-1	TGTGCCAGCATAACATCAGGGACTAGCGGGTTATACAATGAGCAGTTCTTC	CASITSGTSGLYNEQFF
NA	TRBD2	TRBV6-1	TRBJ2-7	TGTGCCAGCAGTGATCGGGGACTAGCGGGATCGGGAGAGCAGTACTTC	CASSDRGLAGSGEQYF
many	TRBD2	TRBV6-5	TRBJ2-1	TGTGCCAGCAGTTACTGGTGGACTAGCGCCTACAATGAGCAGTTCTTC	CASSYWWTSAYNEQFF
many	TRBD2	TRBV20-1	TRBJ2-5	TGCAGTGCACACCCTAGCGGGAGGGCCGCCCGTGGTGAGACCCAGTACTTC	CSAHPSGRAARGETQYF
NA	NA	TRBV27	TRBJ1-5	TGTGCCAGCAGTAGGGGGAGCAGCGGCAATCAGCCCCAGCATTTT	CASSRGSSGNQPQHF
few	NA	TRBV9	TRBJ2-2	TGTGCCAGCAGCGTAGATGGTCGGGACACAACGGAGGGCGGGGAGCTGTTTTTT	CASSVDGRDTTEGGELFF
few	TRBD2	TRBV11-1	TRBJ2-1	TGTGCCAGCAGCTTAGGGGGACTAGCGCTGGTTGGGTCCCTCGCTGAGCAGTTCTTC	CASSLGGLALVGSLAEQFF
NA	TRBD1	TRBV11-1	TRBJ2-5	TGTGCCAGCAGCTCACCGGACAGGGAAGTTCAGGAACAAGAGACCCAGTACTTC	CASSSPDREVQEQETQYF